The T cell receptor beta chain under discussion was sequenced for a study of blood T cell repertoires in COVID-19. Study in general: COVID-19 samples from acute and convalescent phases originated in the United States, Italy and Spain. Sample material is recorded as cDNA or gDNA derived from T cells, B-cell-depleted T cells, or PBMCs.

Seattle researchers signed up patients amid active infection and tracked them longitudinally. Original methodology: Cell counts per sample came from amplifying reference gene primers. This table comes from immunoSEQ multiplex PCR, and its TCRdb copy is limited to in-frame clones, with some not included. That table gives V, J and clone size, and the DNA gave D and trimming. Of 250,000 to 300,000 clones listed, approximately 89% are singletons. What was sequenced was peripheral blood. This clonotype originated in a woman younger than 45 with COVID-19, enrolled during active disease.

This CDR3 reads CASSLALSGGTGELFF. The DNA of the CDR3 is TGTGCCAGCAGCTTAGCGCTCAGCGGGGGTACCGGGGAGCTGTTTTTT. The rearrangement joins TRBV7-9 to TRBJ2-2; 8 nucleotides line up with TRBD2. CDR1 SEHNR and CDR2 FQNEAQ come from the germline V gene (reference sequence). CDR3 length: 16 amino acids. V gave up 0 bases and J gave up 5 bases; unmatched junction bases: 5.